This T cell receptor beta chain is drawn from a study of T cell responses to AZD1222 COVID-19 vaccine. Notes on the study in general: Donors, mostly white British, included more females; clonal diversity was possibly underestimated.

The V and J ends lost 0 bases and 5 bases, in that order; junction bases with no gene match: 7. The CDR3 has 16 residues. Germline CDR1 and CDR2: SGHRS and YFSETQ. Some clones are missing from TCRdb's copy, which holds only in-frame ones; the method was immunoSEQ multiplex PCR. This sample yields roughly 95,000 clones, of which 85% to 90% are seen a single time; less than 3% belongs to the top ten. With respect to this clone: Its antigen is unidentified.

This chain connects TRBV5-1 to TRBJ2-1; 8 positions match TRBD2. This TCR came from an adult in good health. The source was peripheral blood, collected on day 0 of AZD1222 vaccination. The CDR3 region is CASSLGPGGGHNEQFF. In nucleotides, the CDR3 is TGCGCCAGCAGCTTGGGACCCGGCGGGGGGCACAATGAGCAGTTCTTC.